This TCR beta chain is from a study of blood T cell repertoires in COVID-19. Looking at the study overall: Sources were T cells, B-cell-depleted T cells, or PBMCs; the material itself was cDNA or gDNA.

The authors' processing: Amplifying reference gene primers gave estimates of nucleated cell counts. TCRdb's copy holds only in-frame clones and misses some; the assay was immunoSEQ multiplex PCR. V and J calls plus clone size are reproduced from that table; the DNA served to infer D and trimming. The sample carries tens of thousands of clones, roughly 87% recorded once. The Seattle site enrolled patients during active infection and followed them longitudinally. CDR1 is SNHLY and CDR2 is FYNNEI in the germline V gene. The CDR3 length is 14 residues. Trimming took 5 bases from V and 6 from J, leaving 11 bases between them.

The V and J genes are TRBV2 and TRBJ1-6; D perhaps matches TRBD1 (6 bases). The TCR was taken from a man aged 60-69 years with COVID-19, enrolled during active disease. Input material: peripheral blood. CDR3 protein: CASSPGTTNSPLHF. As DNA, the CDR3 is TGTGCCAGCAGTCCCGGGACAACTAATTCACCCCTCCACTTT.